The 14 T cell receptor beta chains given below trace back to one sample, sequenced in a study of blood T cell repertoires in COVID-19. Using immunoSEQ multiplex PCR, the repertoire was profiled, and TCRdb retains in-frame clones only, with some absent. Altogether under 450,000 clones are present, about 91% being singletons, with the ten largest covering 10% to 15%. The sample taken for sequencing was peripheral blood. The receptors shown here come from a woman aged 50 to 65 with COVID-19, enrolled during active disease.

In this sample, this clone turned up a few times. The chain is built from TRBV30 and TRBJ2-3; TRBD2 is a possible D gene (6 bases). V was trimmed by 3 bases and J by 3 bases, leaving 13 bases between them. Germline CDR1 reads GTSNPN; CDR2 reads SVGIG (reference sequence). The CDR3 has 14 amino acids. This CDR3 is CAWRSGVYTDTQYF. CDR3 DNA sequence: TGTGCCTGGAGGTCGGGGGTTTATACAGATACGCAGTATTTT.

V usage is TRBV30 and J usage is TRBJ2-1, with TRBD2 matching 8 bases. The germline V gene encodes CDR1 GTSNPN and CDR2 SVGIG (reference sequence). The CDR3 has 16 residues. V lost 5 bases and J lost 2; bases outside the gene matches: 11. CDR3 residues: CAWVPSPGGAYNEQFF. The CDR3 DNA follows: TGTGCCTGGGTCCCGTCTCCCGGGGGGGCCTACAATGAGCAGTTCTTC.

The chain carries TRBV27 and TRBJ1-1; D not resolved. The CDR3 is made up of 13 amino acids. Germline V gene lookup returns CDR1 MNHEY and CDR2 SMNVEV (reference sequence). Trimming stripped 8 bases from V and 3 bases from J, with 13 bases between. The CDR3 nucleotides are TGTGCCAGCCGAGGAGGCGTGGACACTGAAGCTTTCTTT. Translating it yields CASRGGVDTEAFF.

This chain connects TRBV10-2 to TRBJ1-2, with D maybe TRBD1 (5 bases). The CDR3 is 12 amino acids. The V end was cut by 3 bases, the J end by 8 bases, with 10 bases between. Per the germline V gene, CDR1 is WSHSY and CDR2 is SAAADI. CDR3: CASSETGLGYTF. CDR3 in DNA: TGCGCCAGCAGTGAAACAGGTCTAGGCTACACCTTC.

Note on this clone: At one end, the junction sequence differs from germline, possibly due to a read error. The V call is TRBV12-3 or TRBV12-4, the J call TRBJ2-1, with 12 positions matching TRBD2. CDR3 length equals 13 residues. The chain's CDR3 is CASSLLAGGHQVF. CDR3 nucleotides: TGTGCCAGCAGTCTGCTAGCGGGGGGGCACCAGGTCTTC.

The J gene is TRBJ2-1, the V gene TRBV18, with D unresolved. The CDR3 sequence is 13 residues long. Germline CDR1 KGHSH, CDR2 LQKENI. V was pared by 3 bases and J by 4 bases, with 7 bases between. CDR3 sequence reads: CASSPARYNEQFF. DNA of the CDR3: TGTGCCAGCTCACCGGCCAGATACAATGAGCAGTTCTTC.

The chain carries TRBV5-1 and TRBJ2-3; 10 positions match TRBD2. The CDR3 sequence is 16 residues long. CDR1 and CDR2 from the germline V gene are SGHRS and YFSETQ. Trimming took 0 bases from V and 5 from J; bases not matched to a gene: 6. The CDR3: CASSLGGSSGGDTQYF. DNA for the CDR3: TGCGCCAGCAGCTTGGGAGGGTCTAGCGGGGGAGATACGCAGTATTTT.

This chain joins TRBV5-1 and TRBJ1-4, with 10 bases aligning to TRBD1. Unmatched junction bases numbered 6, after V lost 2 bases and J lost 8 bases. The CDR3 is 15 amino acids. Germline V gene sequence: CDR1 SGHRS, CDR2 YFSETQ. The CDR3 nucleotides read TGCGCCAGCAGCTTTAGTGGGACAGGGGACGAAAAACTGTTTTTT. Amino acid sequence: CASSFSGTGDEKLFF.

The rearrangement joins TRBV13 to TRBJ2-7, with 9 positions matching TRBD1. Trimming removed 7 bases from V and 1 base from J; junction bases left unmatched: 17. The CDR3 covers 18 residues. CDR1 and CDR2 (germline): PRHDT, FYEKMQ (reference sequence). CDR3 in DNA: TGTGCCAGCACAGAATGGACAGGGAGACAGGGGGGATCCTACGAGCAGTACTTC. Amino acid sequence: CASTEWTGRQGGSYEQYF. Full variable domain (missing parts from reference TRBV13 and TRBJ2-7): AAGVIQSPRHLIKEKRETATLKCYPIPRHDTVYWYQQGPGQDPQFLISFYEKMQSDKGSIPDRFSAQQFSDYHSELNMSSLELGDSALYFCASTEWTGRQGGSYEQYFGPGTRLTVT.

V gene TRBV2 combines with J gene TRBJ1-6; 7 nucleotides line up with TRBD1. V lost 5 bases and J lost 6; bases outside the gene matches: 7. The V gene's germline CDR1 is SNHLY and CDR2 FYNNEI. The CDR3 loop spans 15 amino acids. CDR3 loop: CASSPSTGINSPLHF. CDR3 coding DNA: TGTGCCAGCAGTCCTTCGACAGGGATTAATTCACCCCTCCACTTT.

This chain uses TRBV6-5 with TRBJ2-7; 9 positions match TRBD1. Germline CDR1 MNHEY, CDR2 SVGAGI. V trimming: 5 bases; J trimming: 4 bases; junction bases outside the gene matches: 6. There are 14 residues in the CDR3. The CDR3 DNA reads as TGTGCCAGCAGTACAGGGGGCGCTGAATACGAGCAGTACTTC. Residues: CASSTGGAEYEQYF.

The V call is TRBV6-5, the J call TRBJ1-1, with 7 bases matching TRBD1. There are 15 residues in the CDR3. Germline trimming cut 5 bases from V and 0 bases from J; bases unmatched to any gene: 6. Germline V gene lookup returns CDR1 MNHEY and CDR2 SVGAGI. CDR3 sequence: CASSLRDSMNTEAFF. CDR3 DNA: TGTGCCAGCAGTCTCCGGGACAGCATGAACACTGAAGCTTTCTTT.

V is TRBV5-1 and J is TRBJ1-5; D is unresolved. CDR1 is SGHRS and CDR2 is YFSETQ in the germline V gene. V gave up 0 bases and J gave up 3 bases, with 7 bases separating them. This CDR3 spans 14 amino acids. The chain's CDR3 is CASSLDTNNQPQHF. The DNA for the CDR3 is TGCGCCAGCAGCTTGGACACGAACAATCAGCCCCAGCATTTT.

The J gene is TRBJ1-5, the V gene TRBV5-8; possible D gene TRBD1, 6 bases. This CDR3 contains 13 residues. The germline CDR1 and CDR2 sequences are SGHTS and YDEGEE. Trimming shortened V by 4 bases and J by 4 bases, and 9 bases separated the two germline ends. DNA for the CDR3: TGTGCCAGCAGCCGGGACAAGAATCAGCCCCAGCATTTT. Translating it yields CASSRDKNQPQHF.